Listed here are 18 T cell receptor beta chains from one sample, sequenced in a study of breast tumors, draining lymph nodes, adjacent tissues. Axillary draining lymph nodes of breast cancer patients supplied the node samples. TCRdb re-called the multiplex PCR reads through MiXCR, storing one row per CDR3 protein. The sample contains about 230,000 distinct CDR3 sequences, roughly 32% of which appear only once. Sample: axillary lymph node tissue. Receptors originate from a female donor with breast cancer. Some clones in this sample may be carry-over from other donors' samples.

V gene TRBV19 combines with J gene TRBJ1-1; D gene uncertain. The length of the CDR3 is 13 residues. V lost 5 bases to trimming and J lost 2 bases, with 9 bases between them. Germline V gene sequence: CDR1 LNHDA, CDR2 SQIVND (reference sequence). The CDR3: CASSYRGNTEAFF. The CDR3, as DNA: TGTGCCAGTAGTTACAGAGGAAACACTGAAGCTTTCTTT. The variable domain in full, completed from reference TRBV19 and TRBJ1-1, reads DGGITQSPKYLFRKEGQNVTLSCEQNLNHDAMYWYRQDPGQGLRLIYYSQIVNDFQKGDIAEGYSVSREKKESFPLTVTSAQKNPTAFYLCASSYRGNTEAFFGQGTRLTVV.

This clonotype was seen many times. The rearrangement links TRBV3-1 to TRBJ2-5; D not certain. Trimming took 8 bases from V and 5 from J, leaving 12 bases between them. The CDR3 is 12 residues long. In germline, CDR1 is LGHDT, CDR2 YNNKEL (reference sequence). The CDR3 bases are TGTGCCAGCGGTCATGGGTTGGAGACCCAGTACTTC. It translates to CASGHGLETQYF.

The chain joins TRBV6-2 or TRBV6-3 to TRBJ2-2; TRBD1 might be the D (6 bases). The CDR3 covers 16 residues. Trimming left V 8 bases short and J 5 bases short, with 21 bases between. The V gene's germline CDR1 is MNHEY and CDR2 SVGEGT. In DNA, the CDR3 is TGTGCCAGCCGGCCAGGGGATTTTCATATTACCGGGGAGCTGTTTTTT. Its protein product is CASRPGDFHITGELFF.

The chain joins TRBV5-1 to TRBJ1-4; D may be TRBD1 (5 bases). Trimming cost V 0 bases and J 8 bases, with 14 bases left between them. Germline V gene lookup returns CDR1 SGHRS and CDR2 YFSETQ. This CDR3 has 15 residues. The CDR3, as DNA: TGCGCCAGCAGCTTGGACGGCCGGACAACAGAAAAACTGTTTTTT. Residues: CASSLDGRTTEKLFF.

The table lists this clonotype with many counts. V usage is TRBV4-1 and J usage is TRBJ2-7; TRBD1 matches at 7 bases. Germline V gene sequence: CDR1 MGHRA, CDR2 YSYEKL. V was pared by 1 base and J by 0 bases, with 3 bases of the junction left unmatched. The CDR3 has 15 amino acids. The CDR3 loop is CASSQVRTGSYEQYF. The DNA of the CDR3 is TGCGCCAGCAGCCAAGTCCGGACAGGCTCCTACGAGCAGTACTTC.

This clonotype has a handful of counts. This chain joins TRBV6-2 or TRBV6-3 and TRBJ2-1; D possibly matches TRBD1 or TRBD2 (5 bases each). The CDR3 consists of 14 residues. CDR1 MNHEY and CDR2 SVGEGT come from the germline V gene. Deletions cut 8 bases from V and 0 bases from J, with 11 bases between. CDR3 coding DNA: TGTGCCAGCGTGAAGGGGAGCTCCTACAATGAGCAGTTCTTC. Protein: CASVKGSSYNEQFF.

This clonotype came up many times. The CDR3 bases are TGTGCCAGCAGCCGGGGGGGGTTTGAGCAGTACTTC. This translates into CASSRGGFEQYF. This sequence joins TRBV3-1 and TRBJ2-7, with 7 bases lining up with TRBD2. Germline loops: CDR1 LGHDT, CDR2 YNNKEL (reference sequence). J gave up 7 bases and V 4 bases, and 4 bases lay outside the gene matches. The CDR3 extends over 12 amino acids.

The table lists this clonotype with many counts. The gene calls are TRBV20-1 and TRBJ1-1, with unresolved D. The length of the CDR3 is 13 residues. V gave up 6 bases and J gave up 0 bases, with 11 bases separating them. Germline CDR1 reads DFQATT; CDR2 reads SNEGSKA (reference sequence). This CDR3 reads CSARVRMNTEAFF. CDR3 coding DNA: TGCAGTGCAAGGGTGCGAATGAACACTGAAGCTTTCTTT.

This clonotype was counted ten times or more. The V and J genes are TRBV13 and TRBJ2-7; 8 nucleotides match TRBD1. CDR3 length: 14 amino acids. CDR1 is PRHDT and CDR2 is FYEKMQ in the germline V gene (reference sequence). V shed 5 bases, J shed 7 bases, and the junction held 10 bases outside the gene matches. Here the CDR3 DNA reads TGTGCCAGCAGCCGGGGACAGGCAGCCCAAGAGCAGTACTTC. This gives the protein CASSRGQAAQEQYF.

The table lists this clonotype with a few counts. This rearrangement joins TRBV12-3 or TRBV12-4 to TRBJ2-5; TRBD1 or TRBD2 may be the D gene (5 bases each). V was cut by 3 bases and J by 12 bases, with 17 bases left in between. CDR3 length equals 13 residues. Written as DNA, the CDR3 is TGTGCCAGCAGTTTCACACGGGACCTCCCAAAGTACTTC. This gives the protein CASSFTRDLPKYF.

The chain is built from TRBV5-4 and TRBJ2-2; tentatively, D is TRBD2 (5 bases). Germline V gives CDR1 SGHNT, CDR2 YYREEE (reference sequence). This CDR3 is 14 amino acids long. Trimming took 3 bases from V and 8 from J, leaving 14 bases between them. Here the CDR3 DNA reads TGTGCCAGCAGCTACCTGGAGGTGACGGGGGAGCTGTTTTTT. Its translation is CASSYLEVTGELFF.

In its sample, this clonotype was seen many times. This chain connects TRBV12-3 or TRBV12-4 to TRBJ1-6, with 11 bases aligning to TRBD1. The V segment lost 4 bases and the J segment 10 bases; nucleotides outside the gene matches: 9. CDR3 length: 16 residues. The DNA for the CDR3 is TGTGCCAGCAGTTCATCTTCCGGGACAGGGGGATCACCCCTCCACTTT. Its translation: CASSSSSGTGGSPLHF.

The CDR3 coding sequence is TGTGCCAGTAGTACGCGGGGCCGTTCACCCCTCCACTTT. This encodes CASSTRGRSPLHF. The rearrangement links TRBV19 to TRBJ1-6, with a weak D call TRBD1 (5 bases). The CDR3 length is 13 residues. With 4 bases removed from V and 9 bases from J, the gap between germline ends came to 10 bases. CDR1 and CDR2 (germline): LNHDA, SQIVND (reference sequence).

V is TRBV7-9 and J is TRBJ1-5; D remains unclear. V dropped 4 bases and J dropped 4 bases, with 14 bases sitting between them. The CDR3 runs 15 residues. Germline V gene sequence: CDR1 SEHNR, CDR2 FQNEAQ (reference sequence). The CDR3 reads CASSSSGSVNQPQHF. DNA for the CDR3: TGTGCCAGCAGCTCCTCGGGCTCAGTGAATCAGCCCCAGCATTTT.

As to this clonotype: One base away lies a much larger clone, so this may be a sequencing read error. The chain joins TRBV20-1 to TRBJ2-1, with 9 bases matching TRBD2. Germline CDR1 DFQATT, CDR2 SNEGSKA (reference sequence). CDR3 length: 14 amino acids. CDR3 in DNA: TGCAGTGTCCGTGTTAGCGGGGGTTACACTGAGCAGTTCTTC. The encoded protein is CSVRVSGGYTEQFF.

This clonotype was observed a handful of times. This chain joins TRBV6-5 and TRBJ1-3, with D perhaps TRBD1 (6 bases). The CDR3 contains 17 residues. V lost 5 bases, J lost 4 bases, and 21 bases lay in between. Germline loops: CDR1 MNHEY, CDR2 SVGAGI. The CDR3 loop reads CASSHTGGPATGNTIYF. CDR3 DNA: TGTGCCAGCAGTCACACCGGGGGGCCGGCAACGGGAAACACCATATATTTT.

This clonotype was detected many times. This chain links TRBV7-2 with TRBJ2-1; the match to TRBD2 covers 8 bases. With V trimmed by 5 bases and J by 7 bases, 7 bases remained unmatched. Looked up from germline, CDR1 is SGHTA and CDR2 is FQGNSA. The CDR3 has 14 amino acids. The CDR3 is CASSARLALNEQFF. The CDR3 DNA sequence: TGTGCCAGCAGCGCCCGACTAGCGCTTAATGAGCAGTTCTTC.

As to this clonotype: With a much larger clone just one base away, this may be a read error. This chain links TRBV12-5 with TRBJ2-7; D unclear. Germline V gene data show CDR1 as LGHNT and CDR2 as FRNRAP. The CDR3 has 15 residues. Between the trimmed V and J ends, which lost 3 bases and 1 base, there was a span of 13 bases. The DNA for the CDR3 is TGTGCTAGTGGTTTTCTTGTGGACGGATCCTACGAGCAGTACTTC. Its translation is CASGFLVDGSYEQYF.